This record concerns one T cell receptor beta chain sequence. CDR3 size: 15 residues. The germline CDR1 and CDR2 sequences are SGHTA and FQGNSA. V lost 5 bases, J lost 0 bases, and 11 bases lay in between. These data are taken from a study of technical replicates of blood from several donors. Sequencing used immunoSEQ multiplex PCR; TCRdb keeps in-frame clones, though not all of them. The sample includes around 84,000 clones, roughly 97% seen only once; the top ten take approximately 0.18%. This TCR was sampled from a human donor in good health. The genes are TRBV7-2 and TRBJ1-3; D call uncertain. The sample comprised T cells isolated from PBMCs. The CDR3 DNA reads TGTGCCAGCAGCCCTCATCCGCGCTCTGGAAACACCATATATTTT. It yields the protein CASSPHPRSGNTIYF.